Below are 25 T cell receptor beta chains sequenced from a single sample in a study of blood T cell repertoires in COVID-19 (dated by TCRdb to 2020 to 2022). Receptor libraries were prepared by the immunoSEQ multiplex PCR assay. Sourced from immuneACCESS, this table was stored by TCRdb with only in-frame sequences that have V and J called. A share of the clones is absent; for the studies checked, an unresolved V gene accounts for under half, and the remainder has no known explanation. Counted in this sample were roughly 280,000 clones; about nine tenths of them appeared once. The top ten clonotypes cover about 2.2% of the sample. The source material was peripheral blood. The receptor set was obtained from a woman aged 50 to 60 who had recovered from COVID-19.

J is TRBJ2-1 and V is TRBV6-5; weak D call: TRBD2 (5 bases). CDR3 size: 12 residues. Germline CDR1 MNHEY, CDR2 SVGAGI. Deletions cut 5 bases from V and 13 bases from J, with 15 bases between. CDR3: CASSTREGGQFF. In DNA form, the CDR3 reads TGTGCCAGCAGTACCCGGGAAGGCGGACAGTTCTTC.

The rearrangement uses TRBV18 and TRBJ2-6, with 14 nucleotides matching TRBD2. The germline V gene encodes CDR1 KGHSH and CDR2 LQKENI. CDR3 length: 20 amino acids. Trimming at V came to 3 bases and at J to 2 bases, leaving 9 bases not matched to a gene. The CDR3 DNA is TGTGCCAGCTCACCTCTCGGACTAGCGGGGGGAAATACTGGGGCCAACGTCCTGACTTTC. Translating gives CASSPLGLAGGNTGANVLTF.

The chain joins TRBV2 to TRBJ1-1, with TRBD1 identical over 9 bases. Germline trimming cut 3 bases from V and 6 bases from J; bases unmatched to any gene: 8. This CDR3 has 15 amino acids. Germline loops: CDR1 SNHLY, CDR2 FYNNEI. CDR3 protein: CASSEGQGRIAEAFF. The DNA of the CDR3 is TGTGCCAGCAGTGAGGGACAGGGCCGAATCGCTGAAGCTTTCTTT.

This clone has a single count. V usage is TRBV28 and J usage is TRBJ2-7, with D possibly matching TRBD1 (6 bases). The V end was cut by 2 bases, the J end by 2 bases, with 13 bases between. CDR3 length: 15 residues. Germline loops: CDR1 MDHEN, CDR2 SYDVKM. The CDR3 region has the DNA TGTGCCAGCAGTTTAGGGGGCACCCGAGCCTACGAGCAGTACTTC. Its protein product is CASSLGGTRAYEQYF. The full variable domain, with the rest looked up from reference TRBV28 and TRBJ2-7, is DVKVTQSSRYLVKRTGEKVFLECVQDMDHENMFWYRQDPGLGLRLIYFSYDVKMKEKGDIPEGYSVSREKKERFSLILESASTNQTSMYLCASSLGGTRAYEQYFGPGTRLTVT.

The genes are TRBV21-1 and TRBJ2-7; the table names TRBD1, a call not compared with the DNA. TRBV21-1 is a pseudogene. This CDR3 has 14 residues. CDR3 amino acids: CASIRKGASYEQYF. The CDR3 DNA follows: TGTGCCAGCATCCGAAAGGGGGCCTCCTACGAGCAGTACTTC.

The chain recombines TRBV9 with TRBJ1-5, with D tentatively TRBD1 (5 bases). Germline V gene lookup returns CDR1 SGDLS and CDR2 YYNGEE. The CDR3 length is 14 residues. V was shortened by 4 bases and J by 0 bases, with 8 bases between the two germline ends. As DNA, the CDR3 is TGTGCCAGCAGCCCTGGGGCTAGCAATCAGCCCCAGCATTTT. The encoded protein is CASSPGASNQPQHF.

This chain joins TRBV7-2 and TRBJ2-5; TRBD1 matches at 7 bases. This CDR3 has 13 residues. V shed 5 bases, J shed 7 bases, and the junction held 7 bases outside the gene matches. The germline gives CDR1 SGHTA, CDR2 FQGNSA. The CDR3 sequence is CASSPGQIGTQYF. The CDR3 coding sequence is TGTGCCAGCAGCCCGGGACAGATCGGGACCCAGTACTTC.

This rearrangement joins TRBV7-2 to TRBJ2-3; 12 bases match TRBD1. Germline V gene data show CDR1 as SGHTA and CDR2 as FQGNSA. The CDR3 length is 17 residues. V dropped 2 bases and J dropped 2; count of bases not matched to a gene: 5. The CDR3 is CASSLPGDRGPTDTQYF. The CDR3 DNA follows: TGTGCCAGCAGCTTACCCGGGGACAGGGGGCCCACAGATACGCAGTATTTT.

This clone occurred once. The DNA for the CDR3 is TGCGCCAGCAGCCCAGCGGGGGGGCGATATGAGCAGTTCTTC. Translation: CASSPAGGRYEQFF. The gene calls are TRBV5-1 and TRBJ2-1; 10 positions match TRBD2. The CDR3 length is 14 residues. The V gene end was trimmed by 4 bases and the J gene end by 8 bases; junction bases not matched to a gene: 6. Germline V gene data show CDR1 as SGHRS and CDR2 as YFSETQ. The full variable domain, its missing parts supplied by reference TRBV5-1 and TRBJ2-1, is KAGVTQTPRYLIKTRGQQVTLSCSPISGHRSVSWYQQTPGQGLQFLFEYFSETQRNKGNFPGRFSGRQFSNSRSEMNVSTLELGDSALYLCASSPAGGRYEQFFGPGTRLTVL.

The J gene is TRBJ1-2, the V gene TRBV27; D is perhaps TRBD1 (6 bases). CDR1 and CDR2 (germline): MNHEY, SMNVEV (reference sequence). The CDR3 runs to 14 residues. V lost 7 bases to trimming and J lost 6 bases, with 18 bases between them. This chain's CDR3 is CASTPGGAVDGYTF. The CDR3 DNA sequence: TGTGCCAGCACCCCCGGGGGGGCAGTGGATGGCTACACCTTC.

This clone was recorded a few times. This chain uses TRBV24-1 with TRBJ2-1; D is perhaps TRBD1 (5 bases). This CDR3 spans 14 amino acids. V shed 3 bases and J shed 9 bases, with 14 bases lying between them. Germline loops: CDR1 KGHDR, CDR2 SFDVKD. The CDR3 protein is CATSDPATVGEQFF. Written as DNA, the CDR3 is TGTGCCACCAGTGATCCGGCGACAGTCGGTGAGCAGTTCTTC.

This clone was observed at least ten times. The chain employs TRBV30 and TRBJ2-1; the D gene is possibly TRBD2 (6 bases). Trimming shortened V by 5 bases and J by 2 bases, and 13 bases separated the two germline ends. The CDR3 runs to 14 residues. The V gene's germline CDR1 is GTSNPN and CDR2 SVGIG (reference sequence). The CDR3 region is CAWRLDLAYNEQFF. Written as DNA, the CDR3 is TGTGCCTGGCGACTAGACCTCGCCTACAATGAGCAGTTCTTC.

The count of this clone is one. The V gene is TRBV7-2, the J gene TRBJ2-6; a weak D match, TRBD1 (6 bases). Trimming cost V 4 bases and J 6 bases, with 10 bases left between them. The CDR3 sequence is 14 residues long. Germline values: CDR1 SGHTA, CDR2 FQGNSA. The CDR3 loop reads CASSSQGTANVLTF. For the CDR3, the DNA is TGTGCCAGCAGCTCACAGGGAACGGCCAACGTCCTGACTTTC.

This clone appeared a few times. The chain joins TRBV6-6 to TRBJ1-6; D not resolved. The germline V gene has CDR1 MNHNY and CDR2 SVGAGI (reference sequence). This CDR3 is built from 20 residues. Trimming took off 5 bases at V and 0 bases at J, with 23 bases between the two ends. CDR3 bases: TGTGCCAGCAGTCGACACAGTTACCCGACCGAAAGCTCCTATAATTCACCCCTCCACTTT. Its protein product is CASSRHSYPTESSYNSPLHF.

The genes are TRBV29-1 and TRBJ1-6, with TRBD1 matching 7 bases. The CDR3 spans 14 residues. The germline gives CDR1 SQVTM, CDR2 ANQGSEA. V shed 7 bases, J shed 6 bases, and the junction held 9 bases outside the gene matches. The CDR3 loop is CSARGTAVNSPLHF. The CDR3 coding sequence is TGCAGCGCTAGGGGGACAGCTGTTAATTCACCCCTCCACTTT.

This CDR3 is CASSVVPQGGTEAFF. The CDR3 DNA is TGTGCCAGCAGCGTAGTCCCCCAGGGAGGAACTGAAGCTTTCTTT. The V call is TRBV9, the J call TRBJ1-1; D perhaps matches TRBD1 (5 bases). The ends were cut back, 0 bases at V and 5 bases at J, with 14 bases in the middle. The CDR3 runs to 15 residues. From germline, CDR1 is SGDLS and CDR2 YYNGEE.

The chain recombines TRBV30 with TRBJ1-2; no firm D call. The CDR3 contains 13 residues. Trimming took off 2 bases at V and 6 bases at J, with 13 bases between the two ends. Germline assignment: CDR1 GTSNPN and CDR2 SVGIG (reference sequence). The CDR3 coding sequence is TGTGCCTGGAGTCCCCGTGGGCGAGATGGCTACACCTTC. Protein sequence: CAWSPRGRDGYTF.

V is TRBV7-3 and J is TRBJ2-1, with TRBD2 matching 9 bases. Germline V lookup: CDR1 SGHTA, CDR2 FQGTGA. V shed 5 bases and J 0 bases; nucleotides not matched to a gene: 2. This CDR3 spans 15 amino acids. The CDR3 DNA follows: TGTGCCAGCAGCCCGGGACTAGCCTCCTACAATGAGCAGTTCTTC. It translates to CASSPGLASYNEQFF.

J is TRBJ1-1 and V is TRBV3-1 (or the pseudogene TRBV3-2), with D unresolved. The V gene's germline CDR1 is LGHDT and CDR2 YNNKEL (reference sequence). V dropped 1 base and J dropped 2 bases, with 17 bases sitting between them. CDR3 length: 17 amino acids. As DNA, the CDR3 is TGTGCCAGCAGCCAAGTTGTGGCGGTTGAATCTAACACTGAAGCTTTCTTT. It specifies CASSQVVAVESNTEAFF.

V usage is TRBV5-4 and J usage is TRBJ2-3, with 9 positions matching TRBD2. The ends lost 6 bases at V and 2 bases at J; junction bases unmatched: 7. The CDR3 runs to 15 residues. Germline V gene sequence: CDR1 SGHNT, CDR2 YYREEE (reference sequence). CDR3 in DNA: TGTGCCAGCACTGTGACTAGCGGCTACACAGATACGCAGTATTTT. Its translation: CASTVTSGYTDTQYF.

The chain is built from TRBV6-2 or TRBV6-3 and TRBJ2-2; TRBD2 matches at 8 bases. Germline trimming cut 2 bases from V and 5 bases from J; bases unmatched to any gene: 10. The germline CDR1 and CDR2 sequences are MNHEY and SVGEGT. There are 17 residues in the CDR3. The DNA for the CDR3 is TGTGCCAGCAGTTACCCCGGGAGGGGGGGACGGACCGGGGAGCTGTTTTTT. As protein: CASSYPGRGGRTGELFF.

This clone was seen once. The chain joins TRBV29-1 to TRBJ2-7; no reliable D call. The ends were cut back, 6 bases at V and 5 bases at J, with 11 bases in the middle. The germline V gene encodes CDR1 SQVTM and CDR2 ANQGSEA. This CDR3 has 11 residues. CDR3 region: CSVVHIHEQYF. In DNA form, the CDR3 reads TGCAGCGTGGTACACATCCACGAGCAGTACTTC.

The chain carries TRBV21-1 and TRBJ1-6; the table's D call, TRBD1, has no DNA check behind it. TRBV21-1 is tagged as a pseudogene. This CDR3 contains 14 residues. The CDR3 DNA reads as TGTGCCAGCAGCAAAACGCAGGGAAATTCACCCCTCCACTTT. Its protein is CASSKTQGNSPLHF.

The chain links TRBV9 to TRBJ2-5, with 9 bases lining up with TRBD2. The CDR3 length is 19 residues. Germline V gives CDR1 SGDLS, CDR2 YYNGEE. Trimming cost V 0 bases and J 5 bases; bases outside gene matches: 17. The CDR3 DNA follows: TGTGCCAGCAGCGTAGAGGATCTCCTCAAGCGGGGGGCCGAGGAGACCCAGTACTTC. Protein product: CASSVEDLLKRGAEETQYF.

In nucleotides, the CDR3 is TGTGCCAGCAGCGTATCTGGACAGGTGAACACTGAAGCTTTCTTT. It yields the protein CASSVSGQVNTEAFF. The rearrangement uses TRBV9 and TRBJ1-1; 7 bases line up with TRBD1. The length of the CDR3 is 15 residues. The V gene end was trimmed by 1 base and the J gene end by 0 bases; junction bases not matched to a gene: 3. Per the germline V gene, CDR1 is SGDLS and CDR2 is YYNGEE.